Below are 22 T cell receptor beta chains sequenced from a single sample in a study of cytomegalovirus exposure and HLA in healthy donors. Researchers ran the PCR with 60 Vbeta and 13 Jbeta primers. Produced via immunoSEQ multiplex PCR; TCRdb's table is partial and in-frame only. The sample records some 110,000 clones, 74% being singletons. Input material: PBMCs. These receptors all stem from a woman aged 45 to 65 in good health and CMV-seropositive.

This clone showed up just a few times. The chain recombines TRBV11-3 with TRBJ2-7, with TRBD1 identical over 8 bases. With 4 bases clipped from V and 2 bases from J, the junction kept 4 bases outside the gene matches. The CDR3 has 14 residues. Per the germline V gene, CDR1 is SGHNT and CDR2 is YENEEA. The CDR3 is CASSYMTGAYEQYF. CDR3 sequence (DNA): TGTGCCAGCAGCTACATGACAGGGGCCTACGAGCAGTACTTC.

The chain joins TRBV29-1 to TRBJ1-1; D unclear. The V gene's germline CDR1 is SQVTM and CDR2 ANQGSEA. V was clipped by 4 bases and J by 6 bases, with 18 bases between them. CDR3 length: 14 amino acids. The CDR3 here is CSVGIGSGPAEAFF. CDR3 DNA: TGCAGCGTTGGAATAGGATCGGGTCCCGCTGAAGCTTTCTTT. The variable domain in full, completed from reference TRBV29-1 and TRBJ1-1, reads SAVISQKPSRDICQRGTSLTIQCQVDSQVTMMFWYRQQPGQSLTLIATANQGSEATYESGFVIDKFPISRPNLTFSTLTVSNMSPEDSSIYLCSVGIGSGPAEAFFGQGTRLTVV.

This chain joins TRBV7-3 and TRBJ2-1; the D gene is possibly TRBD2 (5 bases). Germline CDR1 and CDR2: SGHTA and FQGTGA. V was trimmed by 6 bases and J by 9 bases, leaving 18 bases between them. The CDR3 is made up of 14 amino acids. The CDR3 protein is CASSQYASIGEQFF. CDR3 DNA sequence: TGTGCCAGCAGTCAATACGCTAGCATCGGTGAGCAGTTCTTC. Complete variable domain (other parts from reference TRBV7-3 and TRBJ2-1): GAGVSQTPSNKVTEKGKYVELRCDPISGHTALYWYRQSLGQGPEFLIYFQGTGAADDSGLPNDRFFAVRPEGSVSTLKIQRTERGDSAVYLCASSQYASIGEQFFGPGTRLTVL.

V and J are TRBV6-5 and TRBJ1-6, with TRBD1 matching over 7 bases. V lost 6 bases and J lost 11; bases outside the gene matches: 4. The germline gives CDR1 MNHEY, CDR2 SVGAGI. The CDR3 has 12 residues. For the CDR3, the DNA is TGTGCCAGCAGACAGGGGTCTCCACCCCTCCACTTT. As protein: CASRQGSPPLHF.

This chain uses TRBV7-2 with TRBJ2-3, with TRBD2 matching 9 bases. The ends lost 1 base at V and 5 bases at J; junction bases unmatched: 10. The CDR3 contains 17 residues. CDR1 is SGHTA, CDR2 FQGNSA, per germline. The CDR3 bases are TGTGCCAGCAGCTTAGTAATTGGCGGGGGGGCCAAAGATACGCAGTATTTT. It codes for CASSLVIGGGAKDTQYF.

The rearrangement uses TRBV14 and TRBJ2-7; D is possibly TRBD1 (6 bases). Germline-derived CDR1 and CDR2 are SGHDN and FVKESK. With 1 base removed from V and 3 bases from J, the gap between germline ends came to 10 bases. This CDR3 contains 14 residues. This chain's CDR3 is CASSQGRGGYEQYF. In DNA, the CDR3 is TGTGCCAGCAGCCAAGGGAGAGGGGGCTACGAGCAGTACTTC.

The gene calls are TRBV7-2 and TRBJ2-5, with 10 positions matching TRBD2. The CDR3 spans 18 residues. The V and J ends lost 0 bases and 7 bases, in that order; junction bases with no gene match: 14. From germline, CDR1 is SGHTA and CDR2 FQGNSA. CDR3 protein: CASSLAGYDSGGTRTQYF. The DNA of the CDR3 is TGTGCCAGCAGCTTAGCGGGGTATGATAGCGGGGGGACGCGGACCCAGTACTTC.

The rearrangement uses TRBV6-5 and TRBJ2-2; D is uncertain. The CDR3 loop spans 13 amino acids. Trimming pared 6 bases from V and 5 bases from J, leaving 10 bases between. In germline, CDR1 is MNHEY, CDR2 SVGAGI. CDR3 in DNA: TGTGCCAGCAGGAGAGGCTCAACCGGGGAGCTGTTTTTT. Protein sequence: CASRRGSTGELFF.

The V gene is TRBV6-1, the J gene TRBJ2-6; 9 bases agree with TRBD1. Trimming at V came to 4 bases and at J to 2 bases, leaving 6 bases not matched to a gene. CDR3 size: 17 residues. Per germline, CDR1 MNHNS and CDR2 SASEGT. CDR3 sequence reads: CASSATTGGTGANVLTF. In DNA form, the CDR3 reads TGTGCCAGCAGTGCAACTACAGGGGGCACTGGGGCCAACGTCCTGACTTTC.

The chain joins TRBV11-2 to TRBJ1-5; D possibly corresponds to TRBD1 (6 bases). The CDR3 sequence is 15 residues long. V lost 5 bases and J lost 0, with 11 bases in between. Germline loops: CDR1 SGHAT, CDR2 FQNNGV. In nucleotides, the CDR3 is TGTGCCAGCAGCGCGCCAGGGGATAGCAATCAGCCCCAGCATTTT. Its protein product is CASSAPGDSNQPQHF.

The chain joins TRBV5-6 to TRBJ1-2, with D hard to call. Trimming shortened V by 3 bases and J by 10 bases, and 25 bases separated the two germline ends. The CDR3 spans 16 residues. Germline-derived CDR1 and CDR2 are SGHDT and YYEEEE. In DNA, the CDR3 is TGTGCCAGCAGCTCCGAAGTTATGGAGGACCGCCAGGCCTACACCTTC. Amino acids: CASSSEVMEDRQAYTF.

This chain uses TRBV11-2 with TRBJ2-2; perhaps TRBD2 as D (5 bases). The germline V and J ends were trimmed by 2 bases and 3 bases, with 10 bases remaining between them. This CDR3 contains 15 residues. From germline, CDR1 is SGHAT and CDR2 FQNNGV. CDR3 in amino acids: CASSLPLGDTGELFF. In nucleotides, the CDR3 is TGTGCCAGCAGCTTACCCCTCGGGGACACCGGGGAGCTGTTTTTT.

CDR3 coding DNA: TGCGCCAGCAGCTTGGAGGTGGGGAGCGGCTACACCTTC. This codes for CASSLEVGSGYTF. The V and J genes are TRBV5-1 and TRBJ1-2; no definite D call. The CDR3 consists of 13 residues. The germline V and J ends were trimmed by 0 bases and 8 bases, with 11 bases remaining between them. Germline values: CDR1 SGHRS, CDR2 YFSETQ.

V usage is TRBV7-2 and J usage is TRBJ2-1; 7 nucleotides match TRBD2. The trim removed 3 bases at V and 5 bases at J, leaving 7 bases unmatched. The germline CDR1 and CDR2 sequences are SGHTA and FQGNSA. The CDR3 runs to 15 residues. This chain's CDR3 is CASSFVSGTNNEQFF. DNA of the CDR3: TGTGCCAGCAGCTTCGTCAGCGGGACGAACAATGAGCAGTTCTTC.

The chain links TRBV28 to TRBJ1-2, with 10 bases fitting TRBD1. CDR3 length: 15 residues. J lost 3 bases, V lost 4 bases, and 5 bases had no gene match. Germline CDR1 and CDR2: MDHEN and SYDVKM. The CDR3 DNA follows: TGTGCCAGCAGTTCGAGACAGGGGGCCCACTATGGCTACACCTTC. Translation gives CASSSRQGAHYGYTF.

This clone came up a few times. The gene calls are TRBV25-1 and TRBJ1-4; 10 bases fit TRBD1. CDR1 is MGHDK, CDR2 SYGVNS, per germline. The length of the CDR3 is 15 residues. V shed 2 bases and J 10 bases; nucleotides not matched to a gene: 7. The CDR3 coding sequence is TGTGCCAGCAGTGAAGCCGGGACAGGGGATGGAAAACTGTTTTTT. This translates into CASSEAGTGDGKLFF.

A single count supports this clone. CDR3 nucleotide sequence: TGTGCCACCAGCAGAGATCGAGGAGGTGGGGAAAAACTGTTTTTT. This codes for CATSRDRGGGEKLFF. The chain is built from TRBV15 and TRBJ1-4; D not certain. Between the trimmed V and J ends, which lost 0 bases and 8 bases, there was a span of 13 bases. Germline CDR1 reads LNHNV; CDR2 reads YYDKDF (reference sequence). The CDR3 runs 15 residues.

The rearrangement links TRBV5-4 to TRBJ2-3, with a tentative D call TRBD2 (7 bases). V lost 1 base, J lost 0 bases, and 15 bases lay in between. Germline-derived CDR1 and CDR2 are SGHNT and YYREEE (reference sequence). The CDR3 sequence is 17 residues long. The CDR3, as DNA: TGTGCCAGCAGCTTGAGTGGCGGGGGCACTAGCACAGATACGCAGTATTTT. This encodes CASSLSGGGTSTDTQYF. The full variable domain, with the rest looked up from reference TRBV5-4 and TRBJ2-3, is ETGVTQSPTHLIKTRGQQVTLRCSSQSGHNTVSWYQQALGQGPQFIFQYYREEENGRGNFPPRFSGLQFPNYSSELNVNALELDDSALYLCASSLSGGGTSTDTQYFGPGTRLTVL.

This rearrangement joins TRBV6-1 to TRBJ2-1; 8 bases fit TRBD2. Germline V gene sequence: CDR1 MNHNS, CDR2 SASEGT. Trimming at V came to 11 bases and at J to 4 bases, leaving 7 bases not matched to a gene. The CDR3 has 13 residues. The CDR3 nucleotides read TGTGCCGGAAGCGGGGGAGAATACAATGAGCAGTTCTTC. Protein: CAGSGGEYNEQFF.

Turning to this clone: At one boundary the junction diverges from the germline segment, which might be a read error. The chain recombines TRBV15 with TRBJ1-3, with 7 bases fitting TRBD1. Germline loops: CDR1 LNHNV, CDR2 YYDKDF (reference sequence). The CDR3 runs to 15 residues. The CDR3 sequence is CAASRDRVAGNTIYF. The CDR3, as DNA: TGTGCCGCCAGCAGAGACAGGGTCGCTGGAAACACCATATATTTT.

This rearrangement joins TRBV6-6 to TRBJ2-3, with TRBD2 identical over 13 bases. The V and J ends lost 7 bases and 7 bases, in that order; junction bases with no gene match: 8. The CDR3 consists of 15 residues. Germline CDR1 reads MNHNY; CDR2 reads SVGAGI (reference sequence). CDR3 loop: CASKLAGGPKNTQYF. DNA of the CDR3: TGTGCCAGCAAACTAGCGGGGGGGCCGAAAAATACGCAGTATTTT.

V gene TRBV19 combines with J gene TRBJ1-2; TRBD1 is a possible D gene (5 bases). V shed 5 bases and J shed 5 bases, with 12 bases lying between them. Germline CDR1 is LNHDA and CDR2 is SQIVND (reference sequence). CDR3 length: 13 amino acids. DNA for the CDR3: TGTGCCAGTAGTGACGGGACTCCTTATGGCTACACCTTC. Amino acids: CASSDGTPYGYTF.